Listed below are T cell receptor beta chains from one sample, sequenced in a study of CD8 T cells in Susac syndrome. MiXCR, run by TCRdb on the immunoSEQ multiplex PCR reads, gives a single entry per CDR3 protein. The sample carries 180,000 or so distinct CDR3 sequences, 90% to 95% recorded once. What was sequenced was CD4+ T cells from PBMCs. The source is a human donor with multiple sclerosis. The CDR3 runs from the conserved cysteine through the conserved F or W. Each record gives: D gene, J gene, V gene, clone size, CDR3 protein, CDR3 DNA. The D gene is left open where the match is weak. Part of the rows lack a size; the others show once, few, many or a class for expanded clones.

-,TRBJ1-2,TRBV4-1,-,CASSPPGTTAYGYTF,TGCGCCAGCAGCCCACCCGGGACGACAGCCTATGGCTACACCTTC
TRBD1,TRBJ2-1,TRBV7-9,-,CASSLGQGSHNEQFF,TGTGCCAGCAGCCTGGGACAGGGTAGTCACAATGAGCAGTTCTTC
-,TRBJ2-7,TRBV5-5,-,CASSGGGNSYEQYF,TGTGCCAGCAGCGGGGGAGGCAACTCCTACGAGCAGTACTTC
-,TRBJ2-7,TRBV21-1,-,CADPGAEQYF,TGTGCCGACCCGGGGGCCGAGCAGTACTTC
-,TRBJ2-7,TRBV30,-,CAWRRTVNYEQYF,TGTGCCTGGAGGCGGACAGTTAACTACGAGCAGTACTTC
-,TRBJ2-4,TRBV6-6,once,CASTDATLAKNIQYF,TGTGCCAGCACCGACGCAACACTAGCCAAAAACATTCAGTACTTC
-,TRBJ1-2,TRBV27,-,CASSNRQAYGYTF,TGTGCCAGCAGTAATAGACAGGCCTATGGCTACACCTTC
-,TRBJ2-5,TRBV20-1,once,CSARAWGGRQETQYF,TGCAGTGCTAGAGCTTGGGGGGGGCGGCAAGAGACCCAGTACTTC
-,TRBJ1-2,TRBV29-1,-,CSVEDKGYGYTF,TGCAGCGTTGAAGATAAAGGCTATGGCTACACCTTC
TRBD2,TRBJ2-5,TRBV11-2,-,CASSRLAGDETQYF,TGTGCCAGCAGCCGACTAGCGGGAGACGAGACCCAGTACTTC
TRBD1,TRBJ1-2,TRBV9,-,CASSIRDRDKTDYGYTF,TGTGCCAGCAGCATCCGGGACAGGGATAAGACTGACTATGGCTACACCTTC
-,TRBJ2-7,TRBV4-2,-,CASSQDLAGTRYEQYF,TGTGCCAGCAGCCAAGATCTGGCGGGAACAAGGTACGAGCAGTACTTC
-,TRBJ2-3,TRBV6-5,-,CASGRDFLTDTQYF,TGTGCCAGCGGTAGGGACTTTCTCACAGATACGCAGTATTTT
-,TRBJ2-1,TRBV9,-,CASSGPANEQFF,TGTGCCAGCAGCGGTCCCGCGAATGAGCAGTTCTTC
TRBD1,TRBJ1-2,TRBV29-1,-,CSVPDRGNYGYTF,TGCAGCGTTCCGGACAGGGGAAACTATGGCTACACCTTC
-,TRBJ1-1,TRBV29-1,-,CSVQGSTEAFF,TGCAGCGTACAGGGATCCACTGAAGCTTTCTTT
-,TRBJ2-5,TRBV5-6,-,CASSSLTGGGTQYF,TGTGCCAGCAGCTCCCTGACCGGAGGGGGGACCCAGTACTTC
TRBD1,TRBJ1-4,TRBV3-1,-,CASSQARGVGKLFF,TGTGCCAGCAGCCAAGCCAGGGGGGTCGGAAAACTGTTTTTT
-,TRBJ2-7,TRBV9,once,CASSVDGATYEQYF,TGTGCCAGCAGCGTAGACGGGGCCACCTACGAGCAGTACTTC
-,TRBJ1-1,TRBV30,-,CAWRTQGNTEAFF,TGTGCCTGGAGAACCCAGGGGAACACTGAAGCTTTCTTT
-,TRBJ1-1,TRBV6-6,-,CASSIGYTEAFF,TGTGCCAGCAGTATAGGGTACACTGAAGCTTTCTTT
TRBD1,TRBJ2-7,TRBV29-1,-,CSASERTGVYEQYF,TGCAGCGCCTCCGAAAGGACAGGGGTCTACGAGCAGTACTTC
-,TRBJ1-6,TRBV9,-,CASSVGQHNSPLHF,TGTGCCAGCAGCGTCGGCCAGCACAATTCACCCCTCCACTTT
TRBD1,TRBJ2-3,TRBV6-1,-,CASSIGTASTDTQYF,TGTGCCAGCAGTATCGGGACAGCTAGCACAGATACGCAGTATTTT
-,TRBJ1-2,TRBV13,-,CASSLGVRNYGYTF,TGTGCCAGCAGCTTAGGTGTCCGAAACTATGGCTACACCTTC
-,TRBJ2-7,TRBV15,-,CATSRDMGGEQYF,TGTGCCACCAGCAGAGATATGGGGGGCGAGCAGTACTTC
-,TRBJ1-1,TRBV30,-,CAWSGRMNTEAFF,TGTGCCTGGAGTGGACGGATGAACACTGAAGCTTTCTTT
-,TRBJ2-1,TRBV9,-,CASSVDDEQFF,TGTGCCAGCAGCGTAGACGATGAGCAGTTCTTC
TRBD1,TRBJ2-7,TRBV18,-,CASSPPTGNYEQYF,TGTGCCAGCTCACCACCGACAGGGAACTACGAGCAGTACTTC
-,TRBJ2-1,TRBV20-1,-,CSANFLGSYNEQFF,TGCAGTGCTAATTTTCTCGGCAGCTACAATGAGCAGTTCTTC
-,TRBJ2-1,TRBV2,-,CASSVEGPNEQFF,TGTGCCAGCAGTGTGGAAGGGCCAAATGAGCAGTTCTTC
TRBD2,TRBJ2-3,TRBV12-5,once,CASGLVLAGSADTQYF,TGTGCTAGTGGTTTGGTACTAGCGGGAAGCGCAGATACGCAGTATTTT
-,TRBJ1-2,TRBV14,-,CASRSGTFGYTF,TGTGCCAGCAGGAGCGGGACATTTGGCTACACCTTC
TRBD1,TRBJ2-7,TRBV6-1,-,CASSRAGGRSVAYEQYF,TGTGCCAGCTCACGGGCAGGGGGCCGATCTGTCGCCTACGAGCAGTACTTC
-,TRBJ2-4,TRBV29-1,-,CSVLTGKNIQYF,TGCAGCGTCCTAACTGGGAAAAACATTCAGTACTTC
-,TRBJ1-2,TRBV7-9,-,CASSLSWGTDGYTF,TGTGCCAGCAGTCTATCTTGGGGAACGGATGGCTACACCTTC
-,TRBJ1-1,TRBV18,-,CASSPRGAEAFF,TGTGCCAGCTCACCCCGGGGCGCTGAAGCTTTCTTT
-,TRBJ2-7,TRBV6-5,-,CASKRQLISYEQYF,TGTGCCAGCAAGAGACAGCTAATTTCCTACGAGCAGTACTTC
-,TRBJ1-2,TRBV27,few,CASRGYTF,TGTGCCAGCAGGGGCTACACCTTC
TRBD2,TRBJ2-7,TRBV20-1,-,CSARTAGTSGLYEQYF,TGCAGTGCTAGAACCGCGGGGACTAGCGGGCTCTACGAGCAGTACTTC
-,TRBJ2-1,TRBV24-1,-,CATSDTSIYNEQFF,TGTGCCACCAGTGATACGAGCATCTACAATGAGCAGTTCTTC
TRBD2,TRBJ2-1,TRBV20-1,-,CSACSGGVTEQFF,TGCAGTGCTTGTAGCGGGGGGGTGACTGAGCAGTTCTTC
-,TRBJ2-7,TRBV20-1,-,CSARGLYEQYF,TGCAGTGCTAGGGGGCTCTACGAGCAGTACTTC
-,TRBJ2-1,TRBV12-3/TRBV12-4,-,CASSFLGEQFF,TGTGCCAGCAGTTTCTTGGGCGAGCAGTTCTTC
-,TRBJ1-1,TRBV12-3/TRBV12-4,-,CASRPRGDTEAFF,TGTGCCAGCAGACCCCGGGGTGACACTGAAGCTTTCTTT
-,TRBJ1-5,TRBV19,-,CASSRGRRGQPQHF,TGTGCCAGTAGTAGGGGACGGCGAGGGCAGCCCCAGCATTTT
TRBD1,TRBJ2-7,TRBV18,-,CASSPPQGVLDEQYF,TGTGCCAGCTCACCACCTCAGGGGGTGCTGGACGAGCAGTACTTC
TRBD2,TRBJ2-3,TRBV24-1,-,CATSEPGLAGTDTQYF,TGTGCCACCAGTGAACCGGGACTAGCTGGCACAGATACGCAGTATTTT
-,TRBJ2-3,TRBV7-8,-,CASSPGTDTQYF,TGTGCCAGCAGCCCAGGCACAGATACGCAGTATTTT
-,TRBJ2-3,TRBV7-9,-,CASSPDPGRTDTQYF,TGTGCCAGCAGCCCGGACCCAGGTCGCACAGATACGCAGTATTTT
-,TRBJ2-2,TRBV5-6,-,CASSLEEVTGELFF,TGTGCCAGCAGCTTGGAAGAGGTGACCGGGGAGCTGTTTTTT
-,TRBJ1-1,TRBV3-1,-,CASSQGGGNEAFF,TGTGCCAGCAGCCAAGGGGGGGGGAACGAAGCTTTCTTT
-,TRBJ2-5,TRBV24-1,-,CATSDGRMGETQYF,TGTGCCACCAGTGATGGGCGGATGGGAGAGACCCAGTACTTC